A single sample is the source of the 17 T cell receptor beta chains below, sequenced in a study of shared clonotypes between healthy human individuals (dated by TCRdb to between 2020 and 2021). Receptor libraries were prepared by the immunoSEQ multiplex PCR assay. TCRdb carries this immuneACCESS record with in-frame sequences only. Its versions omit some clonotypes, under half of them owing to an unresolved V gene in the studies checked, with the rest unexplained. This sample has approximately 2,000,000 clones in its table, and approximately 90% of those were observed once. The ten largest clones capture 0.37% of the sample. The sample taken for sequencing was naive CD4+ T cells from PBMCs. In the paper's terms, the cell subset or site label means: CD45RA+ positively selected. The receptors were sampled from a man aged 18 to 30 in good health. Some clones in this sample may be carry-over from other donors' samples.

The table lists this clone with many counts. V and J are TRBV7-2 and TRBJ1-1, with 7 positions matching TRBD1. Germline assignment: CDR1 SGHTA and CDR2 FQGNSA. This CDR3 comprises 14 residues. The V gene end was trimmed by 3 bases and the J gene end by 5 bases; junction bases not matched to a gene: 6. This CDR3 reads CASSFVQGGTEAFF. The CDR3 DNA reads as TGTGCCAGCAGCTTCGTTCAGGGGGGAACTGAAGCTTTCTTT.

The V gene is TRBV10-2, the J gene TRBJ2-5; D not resolved. V lost 4 bases to trimming and J lost 1 base, with 7 bases between them. Germline-derived CDR1 and CDR2 are WSHSY and SAAADI. This CDR3 contains 13 residues. This chain's CDR3 is CASSGLAQETQYF. In DNA, the CDR3 is TGCGCCAGCAGTGGGTTGGCCCAAGAGACCCAGTACTTC.

The gene calls are TRBV28 and TRBJ1-5; no reliable D call. The germline gives CDR1 MDHEN, CDR2 SYDVKM. The CDR3 has 16 residues. V gave up 4 bases and J gave up 1 base, with 14 bases separating them. The CDR3 nucleotides read TGTGCCAGCAGTTCAACCTGGAGGGTAAGCAATCAGCCCCAGCATTTT. Protein: CASSSTWRVSNQPQHF.

The V and J genes are TRBV5-1 and TRBJ2-1, with D maybe TRBD1 (6 bases). Germline V gene lookup returns CDR1 SGHRS and CDR2 YFSETQ. The CDR3 runs 14 residues. V was cut by 4 bases and J by 4 bases, with 12 bases left in between. The CDR3 here is CASSALDSYNEQFF. In nucleotides, the CDR3 is TGCGCCAGCAGCGCCCTGGACAGTTACAATGAGCAGTTCTTC. The full variable domain, rest sourced from reference TRBV5-1 and TRBJ2-1, is KAGVTQTPRYLIKTRGQQVTLSCSPISGHRSVSWYQQTPGQGLQFLFEYFSETQRNKGNFPGRFSGRQFSNSRSEMNVSTLELGDSALYLCASSALDSYNEQFFGPGTRLTVL.

J is TRBJ2-1 and V is TRBV29-1; 16 bases line up with TRBD2. CDR1 and CDR2 (germline): SQVTM, ANQGSEA. The trim removed 6 bases at V and 3 bases at J, leaving 5 bases unmatched. The CDR3 sequence is 16 residues long. DNA for the CDR3: TGCAGCGTAGAGGGACTAGCGGGAGGGGTCTACAATGAGCAGTTCTTC. Its translation: CSVEGLAGGVYNEQFF.

J is TRBJ2-5 and V is TRBV18, with D unresolved. V dropped 1 base and J dropped 7 bases, with 4 bases sitting between them. This CDR3 spans 11 amino acids. Per the germline V gene, CDR1 is KGHSH and CDR2 is LQKENI. The CDR3 sequence: CASSPLVTQYF. CDR3 DNA: TGTGCCAGCTCACCACTCGTGACCCAGTACTTC. The whole variable domain, filled in from reference TRBV18 and TRBJ2-5, reads NAGVMQNPRHLVRRRGQEARLRCSPMKGHSHVYWYRQLPEEGLKFMVYLQKENIIDESGMPKERFSAEFPKEGPSILRIQQVVRGDSAAYFCASSPLVTQYFGPGTRLLVL.

This clone was counted a single time. The CDR3 DNA reads as TGTGCCAGCAGTGAAGCGCTTTGGACTAGCGGGAGGGCGGGGGAGACCCAGTACTTC. Translated, it gives CASSEALWTSGRAGETQYF. The gene calls are TRBV2 and TRBJ2-5; 15 bases align to TRBD2. J lost 5 bases, V lost 0 bases, and 10 bases had no gene match. Germline CDR1 is SNHLY and CDR2 is FYNNEI. CDR3 length equals 19 residues.

The genes are TRBV25-1 and TRBJ2-5, with D hard to call. V shed 6 bases and J shed 1 base, with 6 bases lying between them. The CDR3 totals 12 residues. CDR1 is MGHDK and CDR2 is SYGVNS in the germline V gene. This chain's CDR3 is CASRYAQETQYF. The DNA of the CDR3 is TGTGCCAGCAGATACGCCCAAGAGACCCAGTACTTC.

CDR3 sequence: CASSQGRQGTPYEQYF. The CDR3 DNA reads as TGCGCCAGCAGCCAGGGGCGACAGGGGACTCCCTACGAGCAGTACTTC. The chain links TRBV4-1 to TRBJ2-7; 8 bases match TRBD1. V gave up 3 bases and J gave up 2 bases; unmatched junction bases: 9. This CDR3 has 16 residues. Germline CDR1 MGHRA, CDR2 YSYEKL.

The CDR3 is CASSPGTTTGELFF. CDR3 bases: TGTGCCAGCAGTCCTGGGACTACCACCGGGGAGCTGTTTTTT. The V gene is TRBV6-4, the J gene TRBJ2-2, with 7 bases identical to TRBD2. The CDR3 has 14 amino acids. CDR1 is MRHNA, CDR2 SNTAGT, per germline. With V trimmed by 5 bases and J by 4 bases, 4 bases remained unmatched.

The rearrangement uses TRBV30 and TRBJ1-2, with unresolved D. The CDR3 loop spans 12 amino acids. Trimming took off 3 bases at V and 0 bases at J, with 5 bases between the two ends. CDR1 and CDR2 from the germline V gene are GTSNPN and SVGIG (reference sequence). Here the CDR3 reads CAWSTSNYGYTF. CDR3 in DNA: TGTGCCTGGAGCACATCTAACTATGGCTACACCTTC.

With respect to this clone: Other DNA sequences in this sample translate to the same CDR3. V gene TRBV7-8 combines with J gene TRBJ2-7; no reliable D call. The CDR3 is 11 residues long. Trimming took off 2 bases at V and 7 bases at J, with 6 bases between the two ends. Germline lookup yields CDR1 SGHVS and CDR2 FQNEAQ. The CDR3 bases are TGTGCCAGCAGCTTATCTGGGGAGCAGTACTTC. This sequence encodes CASSLSGEQYF.

V and J are TRBV6-5 and TRBJ1-1; 7 nucleotides match TRBD1. Per the germline V gene, CDR1 is MNHEY and CDR2 is SVGAGI. V shed 6 bases and J 1 base; nucleotides not matched to a gene: 5. CDR3 length: 14 residues. The DNA of the CDR3 is TGTGCCAGCAGGCCCTGGACAGGGAACACTGAAGCTTTCTTT. This codes for CASRPWTGNTEAFF.

V gene TRBV11-3 combines with J gene TRBJ2-1, with D hard to call. Germline V CDR1 and CDR2: SGHNT, YENEEA. The germline V and J ends were trimmed by 5 bases and 3 bases, with 14 bases remaining between them. This CDR3 has 15 residues. The CDR3 coding sequence is TGTGCCAGCAGCCCTTTTCGAAGAGGCTACAATGAGCAGTTCTTC. Its translation is CASSPFRRGYNEQFF.

The chain has TRBV18 and TRBJ2-2, with 8 bases fitting TRBD1. The CDR3 runs 17 residues. With 5 bases clipped from V and 0 bases from J, the junction kept 8 bases outside the gene matches. From germline, CDR1 is KGHSH and CDR2 LQKENI. The CDR3 sequence: CASSSTGTGANTGELFF. In DNA form, the CDR3 reads TGTGCCAGCTCATCGACCGGGACAGGAGCGAACACCGGGGAGCTGTTTTTT. Using reference TRBV18 and TRBJ2-2 for the parts outside the CDR3, the full variable domain is NAGVMQNPRHLVRRRGQEARLRCSPMKGHSHVYWYRQLPEEGLKFMVYLQKENIIDESGMPKERFSAEFPKEGPSILRIQQVVRGDSAAYFCASSSTGTGANTGELFFGEGSRLTVL.

This sequence joins TRBV18 and TRBJ2-5, with D perhaps matching TRBD1 (6 bases). V lost 5 bases and J 5 bases, leaving 12 bases between the germline ends. This CDR3 is built from 13 residues. CDR1 and CDR2 (germline): KGHSH, LQKENI. This chain's CDR3 is CASSFSRGETQYF. CDR3 nucleotides: TGTGCCAGCTCATTCTCAAGGGGGGAGACCCAGTACTTC.

This CDR3 reads CASRVPGWGTVSSGANVLTF. The CDR3 DNA follows: TGTGCCAGTAGAGTACCCGGTTGGGGGACGGTTTCCTCTGGGGCCAACGTCCTGACTTTC. This chain joins TRBV19 and TRBJ2-6; either TRBD1 or TRBD2 may fit D (5 bases each). CDR3 size: 20 residues. Germline assignment: CDR1 LNHDA and CDR2 SQIVND (reference sequence). V lost 6 bases and J lost 0, with 24 bases in between. Full variable domain (missing parts from reference TRBV19 and TRBJ2-6): DGGITQSPKYLFRKEGQNVTLSCEQNLNHDAMYWYRQDPGQGLRLIYYSQIVNDFQKGDIAEGYSVSREKKESFPLTVTSAQKNPTAFYLCASRVPGWGTVSSGANVLTFGAGSRLTVL.